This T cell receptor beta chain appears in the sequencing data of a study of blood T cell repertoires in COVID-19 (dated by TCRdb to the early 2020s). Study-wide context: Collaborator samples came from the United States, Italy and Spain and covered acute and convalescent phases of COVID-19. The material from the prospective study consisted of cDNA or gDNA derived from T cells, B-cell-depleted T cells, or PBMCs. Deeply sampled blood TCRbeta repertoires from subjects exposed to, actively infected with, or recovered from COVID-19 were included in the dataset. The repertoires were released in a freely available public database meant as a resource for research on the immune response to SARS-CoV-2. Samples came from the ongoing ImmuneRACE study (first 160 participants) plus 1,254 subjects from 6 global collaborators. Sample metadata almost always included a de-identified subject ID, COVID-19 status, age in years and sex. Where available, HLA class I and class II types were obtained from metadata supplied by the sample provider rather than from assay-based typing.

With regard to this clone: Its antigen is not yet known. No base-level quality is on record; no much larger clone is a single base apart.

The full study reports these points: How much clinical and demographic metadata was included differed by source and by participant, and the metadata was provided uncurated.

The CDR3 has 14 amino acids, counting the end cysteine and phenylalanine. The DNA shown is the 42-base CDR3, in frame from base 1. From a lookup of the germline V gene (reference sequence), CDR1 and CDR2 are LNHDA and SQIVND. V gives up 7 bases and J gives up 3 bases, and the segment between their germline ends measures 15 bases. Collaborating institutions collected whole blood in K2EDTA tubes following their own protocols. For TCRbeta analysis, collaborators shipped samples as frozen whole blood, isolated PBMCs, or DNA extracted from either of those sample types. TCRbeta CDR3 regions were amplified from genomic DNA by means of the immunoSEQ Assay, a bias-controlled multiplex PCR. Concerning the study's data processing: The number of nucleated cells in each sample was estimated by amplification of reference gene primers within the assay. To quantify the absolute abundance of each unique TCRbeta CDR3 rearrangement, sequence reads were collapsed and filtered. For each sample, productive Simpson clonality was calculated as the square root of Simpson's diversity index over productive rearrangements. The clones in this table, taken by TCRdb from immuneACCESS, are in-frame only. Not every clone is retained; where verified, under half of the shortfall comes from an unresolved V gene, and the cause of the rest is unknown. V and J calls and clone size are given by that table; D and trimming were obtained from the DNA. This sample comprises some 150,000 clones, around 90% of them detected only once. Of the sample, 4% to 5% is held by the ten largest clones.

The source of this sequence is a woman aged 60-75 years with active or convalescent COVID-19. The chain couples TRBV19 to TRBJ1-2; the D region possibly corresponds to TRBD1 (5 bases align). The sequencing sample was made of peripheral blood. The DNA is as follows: TGTGCCAGTACCCCCCCGGGGGGGGACTATGGCTACACCTTC. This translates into CASTPPGGDYGYTF.